This T cell receptor beta chain was captured in a study of T cells after yellow fever vaccination. This clonotype was seen only a few times. Antigen: not known. The CDR3 extends over 15 amino acids. Germline CDR1 is DFQATT and CDR2 is SNEGSKA (reference sequence). Deletions cut 0 bases from V and 5 bases from J, with 15 bases between. Study outcomes and limitations: Clones that expanded after primary vaccination mostly reappeared after the booster (96% CD4, approximately 87% CD8).

TCRdb called the 5' RACE reads again in MiXCR, with one record for every CDR3 protein. The table lists some 320,000 distinct CDR3 sequences, under 9% of them singletons. The source was CD4+ T cells sorted from PBMCs, collected 5 days after the yellow fever booster vaccination. The origin of this receptor is a man younger than 35 who received the YFV17D yellow fever vaccine. The rearrangement joins TRBV20-1 to TRBJ2-3, with a tentative D call TRBD2 (5 bases). CDR3 nucleotides: TGCAGTGCTAGAGATACGAGCGGCCCCGGAGATACGCAGTATTTT. This encodes CSARDTSGPGDTQYF.